Listed below are T cell receptor beta chains from one sample, sequenced in a study of shared clonotypes between healthy human individuals. Method: immunoSEQ multiplex PCR; TCRdb's copy keeps in-frame clones and lacks some. The sample carries hundreds of thousands of clones, around 77% recorded once. The sample taken for sequencing was PBMCs. Receptor source: a woman aged 40 to 55 in good health. Some clones in this sample may be carry-over from other donors' samples. Each CDR3 is given with its conserved first and last residue. A D gene is named only where the DNA matches it firmly. Clone size, where shown, is once, few, many, or a class for clones that have expanded.

v_call,j_call,d_call,clone_size,cdr3_aa,cdr3_nt
TRBV28,TRBJ1-4,.,few,CASSLPGAEKLFF,TGTGCCAGCAGTTTACCAGGGGCCGAAAAACTGTTTTTT
TRBV21-1,TRBJ1-1,.,.,CASSSSGYTEAFF,TGTGCCAGCAGCTCTTCAGGGTACACTGAAGCTTTCTTT
TRBV5-1,TRBJ2-1,.,.,CASSLAQGANEQFF,TGCGCCAGCAGCTTGGCCCAGGGTGCCAATGAGCAGTTCTTC
TRBV7-2,TRBJ2-1,TRBD2,.,CASSPGGNRNEQFF,TGTGCCAGCAGCCCGGGGGGAAATCGAAATGAGCAGTTCTTC
TRBV4-1,TRBJ2-5,TRBD1,.,CASSQAGSDRDSETQYF,TGCGCCAGCAGCCAAGCAGGTTCGGACAGGGATTCAGAGACCCAGTACTTC
TRBV28,TRBJ1-5,TRBD1,few,CASSPPDRGVDQPQHF,TGTGCCAGCAGCCCCCCCGACAGGGGAGTCGATCAGCCCCAGCATTTT
TRBV4-2,TRBJ2-2,TRBD2,.,CVSSQDNLAGGEQTGELFF,TGTGTCAGCAGCCAAGATAATCTAGCGGGAGGGGAACAAACCGGGGAGCTGTTTTTT
TRBV14,TRBJ2-7,.,few,CASSQDRGNRREQYF,TGTGCCAGCAGCCAAGATCGGGGCAATCGGCGCGAGCAGTACTTC
TRBV2,TRBJ2-5,TRBD1,.,CASGDRAQETQYF,TGTGCCAGCGGGGACAGGGCCCAAGAGACCCAGTACTTC
TRBV2,TRBJ2-5,.,.,CASRLVRQETQYF,TGTGCCAGCCGACTAGTGAGACAAGAGACCCAGTACTTC
TRBV2,TRBJ1-2,TRBD1,few,CASSWDSLYGYTF,TGTGCCAGCAGTTGGGACAGCTTATATGGCTACACCTTC
TRBV30,TRBJ2-7,.,.,CAWRDSWGEQYF,TGTGCCTGGAGGGACTCCTGGGGCGAGCAGTACTTC
TRBV30,TRBJ1-2,TRBD1,.,CAWSDRDRGRRGYTF,TGTGCCTGGAGTGATCGGGACAGGGGGCGCCGTGGCTACACCTTC
TRBV19,TRBJ1-1,TRBD1,.,CASSTGQEWAEAFF,TGTGCCAGTAGTACCGGACAGGAGTGGGCTGAAGCTTTCTTT
TRBV27,TRBJ2-5,.,.,CASSMRVQETQYF,TGTGCCAGCAGCATGAGAGTCCAAGAGACCCAGTACTTC
TRBV29-1,TRBJ2-6,.,.,CSVERDTGANVLTF,TGCAGCGTTGAGAGGGATACTGGGGCCAACGTCCTGACTTTC
TRBV30,TRBJ2-1,.,.,CAWTLDSYNEQFF,TGTGCCTGGACGCTGGACAGCTACAATGAGCAGTTCTTC
TRBV5-1,TRBJ2-3,TRBD2,.,CASSLELAGAPGTDTQYF,TGCGCCAGCAGCTTGGAACTAGCGGGAGCGCCGGGCACAGATACGCAGTATTTT
TRBV11-3,TRBJ1-1,.,.,CASSLGGGDTEAFF,TGTGCCAGCAGCTTGGGGGGTGGCGACACTGAAGCTTTCTTT
TRBV4-3,TRBJ2-1,.,once,CASSQDLAYNEQFF,TGCGCCAGCAGCCAAGATCTCGCATACAATGAGCAGTTCTTC
TRBV4-3,TRBJ2-1,.,.,CASSQQTRNEQFF,TGCGCCAGCAGCCAACAGACTAGGAATGAGCAGTTCTTC
TRBV6-5,TRBJ2-3,TRBD2,.,CASSSSGTSGADTQYF,TGTGCCAGCAGTTCTTCCGGGACTAGCGGGGCAGATACGCAGTATTTT
TRBV30,TRBJ1-1,.,few,CAWSSRTEAFF,TGTGCCTGGAGTTCGAGAACTGAAGCTTTCTTT
TRBV4-1,TRBJ2-2,TRBD2,few,CASSQVSGIAGELFF,TGCGCCAGCAGCCAAGTTAGCGGGATTGCCGGGGAGCTGTTTTTT
TRBV7-2,TRBJ1-2,.,few,CASSLRRVGTSYGYTF,TGTGCCAGCAGCTTAAGGAGGGTCGGGACCTCCTATGGCTACACCTTC
TRBV5-4,TRBJ1-2,.,.,CASSIDRGDSYTF,TGTGCCAGCAGCATTGATAGGGGAGACAGCTACACCTTC
TRBV4-1,TRBJ2-7,TRBD2,.,CASSRLAGGPAYEQYF,TGCGCCAGCTCCCGACTAGCGGGAGGGCCCGCCTACGAGCAGTACTTC
TRBV2,TRBJ2-5,TRBD1,once,CASRRSGQGVQETQYF,TGTGCCAGCAGACGATCGGGACAGGGGGTCCAAGAGACCCAGTACTTC
TRBV25-1,TRBJ1-1,.,.,CASSEAGSGMNTEAFF,TGTGCCAGCAGTGAGGCAGGGTCCGGTATGAACACTGAAGCTTTCTTT
TRBV18,TRBJ2-7,TRBD1,.,CASSPDWDSTYEQYF,TGTGCCAGCTCACCAGACTGGGACAGTACCTACGAGCAGTACTTC
TRBV15,TRBJ1-2,.,many,CATSRGTWKGYTF,TGTGCCACCAGCAGAGGGACGTGGAAGGGCTACACCTTC
TRBV4-1,TRBJ1-2,.,few,CASSQDRLGFRFDGYTF,TGCGCCAGCAGCCAAGATAGGTTAGGATTCAGGTTTGATGGCTACACCTTC
TRBV18,TRBJ2-1,TRBD2,.,CASSGLTSVGYNEQFF,TGTGCCAGCTCAGGATTGACTAGCGTCGGCTACAATGAGCAGTTCTTC
TRBV27,TRBJ1-1,.,.,CASSTNRELNTEAFF,TGTGCCAGCAGTACCAACAGGGAATTGAACACTGAAGCTTTCTTT
TRBV11-2,TRBJ2-5,.,.,CASSFRQYQETQYF,TGTGCCAGCAGCTTCCGTCAGTACCAGGAGACCCAGTACTTC
TRBV5-6,TRBJ2-1,.,.,CASSLGPQPYNEQFF,TGTGCCAGCAGCTTGGGACCACAACCCTACAATGAGCAGTTCTTC
TRBV30,TRBJ1-5,.,.,CAWNQRVGQPQHF,TGTGCCTGGAACCAGAGGGTAGGTCAGCCCCAGCATTTT
TRBV5-1,TRBJ2-2,.,.,CASRVEGRGELFF,TGCGCCAGCCGGGTGGAGGGTCGCGGGGAGCTGTTTTTT
TRBV7-6,TRBJ2-7,TRBD1,few,CASSNRDRGYEQYF,TGTGCCAGCAGCAACCGGGACAGGGGCTACGAGCAGTACTTC
TRBV5-4,TRBJ1-2,.,.,CASSPPGPMGGYTF,TGTGCCAGCAGCCCTCCGGGACCGATGGGGGGCTACACCTTC
TRBV5-1,TRBJ1-1,.,.,CASSLSPDGIEAFF,TGCGCCAGCAGCTTGTCCCCGGACGGGATTGAAGCTTTCTTT
TRBV11-2,TRBJ2-1,.,few,CASSLGYNEQFF,TGTGCCAGCAGCTTAGGGTACAATGAGCAGTTCTTC
TRBV28,TRBJ1-5,.,.,CASSLQGRQPQHF,TGTGCCAGCAGTTTGCAGGGGCGCCAGCCCCAGCATTTT
TRBV6-5,TRBJ1-5,TRBD1,few,CASTQGAGQPQHF,TGTGCCAGCACACAGGGGGCTGGTCAGCCCCAGCATTTT
TRBV9,TRBJ2-7,TRBD1,.,CASSPYRQGATKEQYF,TGTGCCAGCAGCCCATACAGACAGGGGGCCACCAAGGAGCAGTACTTC
TRBV2,TRBJ2-5,TRBD2,.,CASERDGEETQYF,TGTGCCAGTGAGCGGGACGGAGAAGAGACCCAGTACTTC
TRBV19,TRBJ2-3,TRBD2,.,CASSTGGGADTQYF,TGTGCCAGTAGTACCGGGGGGGGAGCAGATACGCAGTATTTT
TRBV6-1,TRBJ2-7,TRBD1,.,CASSEAPDREVEQYF,TGTGCCAGCAGTGAGGCCCCGGACAGGGAGGTGGAGCAGTACTTC
TRBV6-4,TRBJ2-7,TRBD2,.,CASSEGDYYEQYF,TGTGCCAGCAGTGAAGGGGACTACTACGAGCAGTACTTC